This record looks at one T cell receptor (beta chain) sequence and its context. The antigen remains unidentified. V was trimmed by 4 bases and J by 6 bases, leaving 16 bases between them. Germline-derived CDR1 and CDR2 are SGHTA and FQGTGA. The length of the CDR3 is 15 residues. TCRdb keeps only in-frame clones here, not all; method: immunoSEQ multiplex PCR. The sample shows 65,000 to 80,000 clones, about 89% of them seen only once. If patients had autoimmune disease history or systemic immunosuppression, they were excluded. Samples of blood were obtained at baseline, on cycle 4 day 1, and on cycle 7 day 1. The record originates from a study of OX40 agonist ivuxolimab in advanced cancers. Study overall: From 23 to 79 years was the age range, with a mean of roughly 59 years, and approximately 80% were male. Study findings and constraints: Certain nonresponding patients likewise had low normalized T-cell clonal expansion.

The source was CD4+ or CD8+ T cells sorted from blood, collected in a trial of the OX40 agonist ivuxolimab. The chain uses TRBV7-3 and TRBJ2-1; possible D gene TRBD1, 5 bases. This TCR was recovered from an adult with an advanced solid tumor such as melanoma, head and neck, liver or kidney cancer. The CDR3 DNA reads TGTGCCAGCAGCTCTGGGGCGGAAGTCCTCAATGAGCAGTTCTTC. Protein: CASSSGAEVLNEQFF.